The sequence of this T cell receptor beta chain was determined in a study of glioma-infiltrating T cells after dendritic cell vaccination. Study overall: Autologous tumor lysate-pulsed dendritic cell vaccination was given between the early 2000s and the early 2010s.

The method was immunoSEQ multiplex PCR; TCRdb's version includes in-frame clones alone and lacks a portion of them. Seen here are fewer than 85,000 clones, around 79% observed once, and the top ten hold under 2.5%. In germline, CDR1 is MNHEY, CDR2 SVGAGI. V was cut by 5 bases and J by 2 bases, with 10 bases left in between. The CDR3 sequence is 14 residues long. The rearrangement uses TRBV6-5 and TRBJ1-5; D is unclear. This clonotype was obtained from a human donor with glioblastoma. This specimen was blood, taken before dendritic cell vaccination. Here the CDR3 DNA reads TGTGCCAGCAGTGACATAGCGGGCAATCAGCCCCAGCATTTT. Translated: CASSDIAGNQPQHF.